This T cell receptor (beta chain) came from a study of technical replicates of blood from several donors. Germline values: CDR1 SGHNT, CDR2 YYREEE (reference sequence). The length of the CDR3 is 13 residues. Trimming left V 2 bases short and J 4 bases short, with 10 bases between. Measured with immunoSEQ multiplex PCR; TCRdb has only the in-frame clones, and not every one. The sample yields under 90,000 clones, 95% to 98% seen once. The chain is built from TRBV5-4 and TRBJ2-7; tentative D call: TRBD1 (6 bases). The source is a human donor in good health. Sequencing was carried out using T cells isolated from PBMCs. As DNA, the CDR3 is TGTGCCAGCAGCTTTAACAGGGATTACGAGCAGTACTTC. It translates to CASSFNRDYEQYF.